The 18 T cell receptor beta chains below come from one sample, sequenced in a study of control samples from healthy donors and cancer patients. Measured with immunoSEQ multiplex PCR; TCRdb has only the in-frame clones, and not every one. Of over 85,000 clones listed, about 91% are singletons. Sample: blood. These receptors were collected from a young woman in good health.

J is TRBJ2-7 and V is TRBV13, with no clear D. This CDR3 is 12 amino acids long. Trimming shortened V by 0 bases and J by 6 bases, and 6 bases separated the two germline ends. Per the germline V gene, CDR1 is PRHDT and CDR2 is FYEKMQ (reference sequence). CDR3 protein: CASSLGAPEQYF. The CDR3 nucleotides read TGTGCCAGCAGCTTAGGAGCACCCGAGCAGTACTTC.

The genes are TRBV21-1 and TRBJ2-7; the table assigns TRBD1, which was not confirmed against the DNA. TRBV21-1 is a documented pseudogene. The CDR3 is 15 amino acids. CDR3 nucleotide sequence: TGTGCCAGCAGCGACAGGCCCTACCACTCCTACGAGCAGTACTTC. Protein product: CASSDRPYHSYEQYF.

Points on this clone: Other DNA sequences in this sample translate to the same CDR3. The chain has TRBV3-1 (or the pseudogene TRBV3-2) and TRBJ1-1; unclear D gene. This CDR3 spans 13 amino acids. In germline, CDR1 is LGHDT, CDR2 YNNKEL (reference sequence). Trimming removed 2 bases from V and 1 base from J, with 5 bases in between. The DNA of the CDR3 is TGTGCCAGCAGCCAAAAGGGGAACACTGAAGCTTTCTTT. Its protein product is CASSQKGNTEAFF.

The CDR3 is CASSPTIGGNNEQFF. CDR3 nucleotide sequence: TGTGCCAGCAGCCCCACCATAGGAGGGAACAATGAGCAGTTCTTC. The genes are TRBV11-3 and TRBJ2-1; tentative D call: TRBD2 (6 bases). V was cut by 5 bases and J by 5 bases, with 16 bases left in between. Germline V lookup: CDR1 SGHNT, CDR2 YENEEA. There are 15 residues in the CDR3. The whole variable domain, filled in from reference TRBV11-3 and TRBJ2-1, reads EAGVVQSPRYKIIEKKQPVAFWCNPISGHNTLYWYLQNLGQGPELLIRYENEEAVDDSQLPKDRFSAERLKGVDSTLKIQPAELGDSAVYLCASSPTIGGNNEQFFGPGTRLTVL.

The V and J genes are TRBV5-8 and TRBJ1-5; maybe TRBD1 (5 bases). Germline assignment: CDR1 SGHTS and CDR2 YDEGEE. Trimming cost V 4 bases and J 0 bases, with 17 bases left between them. The CDR3 covers 17 residues. CDR3 nucleotide sequence: TGTGCCAGCAGCCTATATGACAGTGCTGGTAGCAATCAGCCCCAGCATTTT. It codes for CASSLYDSAGSNQPQHF.

This chain links TRBV5-4 with TRBJ2-1, with 9 bases matching TRBD1. Trimming cost V 0 bases and J 4 bases; bases outside gene matches: 5. CDR1 is SGHNT, CDR2 YYREEE, per germline (reference sequence). The CDR3 is 16 amino acids. For the CDR3, the DNA is TGTGCCAGCAGCTTGGCCGTCGGGACAGGGTACAATGAGCAGTTCTTC. The encoded protein is CASSLAVGTGYNEQFF.

This clone came up once. This chain connects TRBV3-1 (or the pseudogene TRBV3-2) to TRBJ2-1; no clear D gene. Per the germline V gene, CDR1 is LGHDT and CDR2 is YNNKEL (reference sequence). The CDR3 is 15 residues long. Between the trimmed V and J ends, which lost 0 bases and 0 bases, there was a span of 6 bases. CDR3: CASSQDLSSYNEQFF. In DNA form, the CDR3 reads TGTGCCAGCAGCCAAGATCTGAGCTCCTACAATGAGCAGTTCTTC.

This sequence joins TRBV10-1 and TRBJ2-5; 7 nucleotides align to TRBD2. Germline CDR1 WNHNN, CDR2 SYGVQD (reference sequence). Trimming cost V 6 bases and J 5 bases; bases outside gene matches: 6. The CDR3 covers 13 residues. CDR3 nucleotides: TGCGCCAGCAGCGGGGGACTACGGGAGACCCAGTACTTC. It encodes CASSGGLRETQYF.

DNA for the CDR3: TGTGCCAGCAGTTACCTTGGGACTACAAATGAGCAGTTCTTC. Amino acid sequence: CASSYLGTTNEQFF. The chain is built from TRBV6-2 or TRBV6-3 and TRBJ2-1, with TRBD2 identical over 7 bases. V shed 2 bases and J 7 bases; nucleotides not matched to a gene: 5. Germline V lookup: CDR1 MNHEY, CDR2 SVGEGT. The CDR3 length is 14 residues.

This chain links TRBV2 with TRBJ1-3; D not certain. The ends were cut back, 2 bases at V and 0 bases at J, with 8 bases in the middle. The CDR3 covers 15 residues. Germline values: CDR1 SNHLY, CDR2 FYNNEI. The CDR3 DNA is TGTGCCAGCAGTGAAAACTCTAACTCTGGAAACACCATATATTTT. Its protein product is CASSENSNSGNTIYF.

The chain links TRBV30 to TRBJ2-7; D could derive from TRBD1 or TRBD2 (5 bases each). This CDR3 comprises 11 residues. The V and J ends lost 4 bases and 6 bases respectively, with 10 bases between them. CDR1 GTSNPN and CDR2 SVGIG come from the germline V gene (reference sequence). The CDR3: CAWTRGPEQYF. DNA of the CDR3: TGTGCCTGGACTAGGGGACCCGAGCAGTACTTC.

The chain carries TRBV19 and TRBJ1-2; no definite D call. Germline-derived CDR1 and CDR2 are LNHDA and SQIVND (reference sequence). The CDR3 loop spans 14 amino acids. Trimming removed 4 bases at V and 5 bases at J, with 14 bases between. The CDR3, as DNA: TGTGCCAGTAGTAACAGACGGACGGGGTATGGCTACACCTTC. This translates into CASSNRRTGYGYTF.

The sample holds one count of this clone. The chain uses TRBV28 and TRBJ2-1; 9 positions agree with TRBD1. This CDR3 spans 12 amino acids. The V gene end was trimmed by 8 bases and the J gene end by 6 bases; junction bases not matched to a gene: 2. Germline V gene sequence: CDR1 MDHEN, CDR2 SYDVKM. The CDR3 spells CASGQGFNEQFF. The CDR3 nucleotides read TGTGCCAGCGGACAGGGGTTCAATGAGCAGTTCTTC.

This sequence joins TRBV6-5 and TRBJ1-2, with D maybe TRBD1 (5 bases). The CDR3 totals 12 residues. The germline V gene encodes CDR1 MNHEY and CDR2 SVGAGI. Trimming took off 7 bases at V and 9 bases at J, with 15 bases between the two ends. In nucleotides, the CDR3 is TGTGCCAGCACGAACAGGCCCCTCCGCTACACCTTC. Residues: CASTNRPLRYTF.

This sequence joins TRBV6-1 and TRBJ2-7, with 7 bases matching TRBD1. V shed 3 bases, J shed 1 base, and the junction held 6 bases outside the gene matches. Per the germline V gene, CDR1 is MNHNS and CDR2 is SASEGT. This CDR3 region has 15 residues. As DNA, the CDR3 is TGTGCCAGCAGTGAGGCCGTGACAGGGTCCTACGAGCAGTACTTC. Residues: CASSEAVTGSYEQYF.

The V call is TRBV9, the J call TRBJ2-5; D not certain. CDR1 is SGDLS and CDR2 is YYNGEE in the germline V gene. The CDR3 loop spans 12 amino acids. V shed 0 bases and J shed 7 bases, with 7 bases lying between them. In nucleotides, the CDR3 is TGTGCCAGCAGCGTAGATGAAGGGACCCAGTACTTC. Its translation is CASSVDEGTQYF.

Turning to this clone: Germline is not matched at one junction end, which may reflect a read error. V and J are TRBV7-7 and TRBJ2-2, with 11 bases fitting TRBD1. This CDR3 spans 18 amino acids. In germline, CDR1 is SSHAT, CDR2 FNYEAQ (reference sequence). CDR3 amino acids: CASSPQDRGRGDTGELFF. The CDR3 DNA reads as TGTGCTAGCAGCCCCCAGGACAGGGGGCGGGGGGACACCGGGGAGCTGTTTTTT.

The chain uses TRBV6-5 and TRBJ2-3; D is uncertain. The CDR3 has 13 residues. V lost 9 bases and J 2 bases, leaving 12 bases between the germline ends. Germline CDR1 is MNHEY and CDR2 is SVGAGI. The CDR3 DNA reads TGTGCCAGTTCGATTTTGGCCACAGATACGCAGTATTTT. This codes for CASSILATDTQYF.